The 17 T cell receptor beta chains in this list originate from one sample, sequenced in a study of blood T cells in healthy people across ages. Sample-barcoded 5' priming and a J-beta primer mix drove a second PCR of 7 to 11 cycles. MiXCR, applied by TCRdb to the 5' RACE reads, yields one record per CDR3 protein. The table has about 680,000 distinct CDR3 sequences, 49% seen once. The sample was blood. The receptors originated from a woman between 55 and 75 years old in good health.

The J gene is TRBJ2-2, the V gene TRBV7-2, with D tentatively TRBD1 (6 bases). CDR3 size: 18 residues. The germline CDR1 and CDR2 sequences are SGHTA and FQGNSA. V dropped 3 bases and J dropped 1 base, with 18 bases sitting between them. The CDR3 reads CASSLNAHRAKNTGELFF. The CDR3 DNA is TGTGCCAGCAGCTTGAACGCCCACAGGGCGAAGAACACCGGGGAGCTGTTTTTT.

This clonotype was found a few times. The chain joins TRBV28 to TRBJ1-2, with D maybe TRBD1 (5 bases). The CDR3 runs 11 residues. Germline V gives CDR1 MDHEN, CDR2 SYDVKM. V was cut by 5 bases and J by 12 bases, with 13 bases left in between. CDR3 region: CASSPRGGDTF. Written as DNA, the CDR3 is TGTGCCAGCAGTCCGAGGGGAGGTGACACCTTC.

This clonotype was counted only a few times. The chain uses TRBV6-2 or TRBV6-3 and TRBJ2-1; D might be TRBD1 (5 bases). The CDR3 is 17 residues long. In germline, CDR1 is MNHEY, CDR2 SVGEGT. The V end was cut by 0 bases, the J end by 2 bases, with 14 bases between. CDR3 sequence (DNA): TGTGCCAGCAGTTACTCTAAGGGGCCCGCCCCCTACAATGAGCAGTTCTTC. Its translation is CASSYSKGPAPYNEQFF.

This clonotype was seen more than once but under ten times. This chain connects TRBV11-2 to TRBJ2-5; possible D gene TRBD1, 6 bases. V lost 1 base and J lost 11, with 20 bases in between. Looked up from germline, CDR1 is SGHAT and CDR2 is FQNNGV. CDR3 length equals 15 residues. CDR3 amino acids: CASSLGGGANNEQYF. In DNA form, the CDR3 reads TGTGCCAGCAGCTTAGGAGGGGGTGCCAACAATGAGCAGTACTTC.

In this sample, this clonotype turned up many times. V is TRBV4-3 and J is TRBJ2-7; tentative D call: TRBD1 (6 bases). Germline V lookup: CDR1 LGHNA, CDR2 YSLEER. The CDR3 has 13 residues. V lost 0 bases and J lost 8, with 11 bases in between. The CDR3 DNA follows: TGCGCCAGCAGCCAAGAGACAGGTACCCAGCAGTACTTC. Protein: CASSQETGTQQYF.

As DNA, the CDR3 is TGTGCCATCAGTGGGAAGGGGCAAGAGACCCAGTACTTC. It translates to CAISGKGQETQYF. The chain couples TRBV10-3 to TRBJ2-5, with a possible D match to TRBD1 (5 bases). The CDR3 is made up of 13 amino acids. From germline, CDR1 is ENHRY and CDR2 SYGVKD. V was clipped by 4 bases and J by 2 bases, with 8 bases between them.

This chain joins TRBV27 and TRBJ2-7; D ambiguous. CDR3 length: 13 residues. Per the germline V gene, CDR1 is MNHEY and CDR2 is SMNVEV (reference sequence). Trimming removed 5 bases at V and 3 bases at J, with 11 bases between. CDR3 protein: CASSRMGYYEQYF. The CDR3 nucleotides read TGTGCCAGCAGTCGGATGGGCTACTACGAGCAGTACTTC.

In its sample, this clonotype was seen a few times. The CDR3 nucleotides read TGTGCCTGGAGCGGACTACACGAGCAGTACTTC. It is translated as CAWSGLHEQYF. The chain employs TRBV30 and TRBJ2-5, with D possibly being TRBD2 (6 bases). TRBJ2-7 matches the DNA end more closely, so the J call is doubtful. The CDR3 loop spans 11 amino acids. The germline CDR1 and CDR2 sequences are GTSNPN and SVGIG (reference sequence).

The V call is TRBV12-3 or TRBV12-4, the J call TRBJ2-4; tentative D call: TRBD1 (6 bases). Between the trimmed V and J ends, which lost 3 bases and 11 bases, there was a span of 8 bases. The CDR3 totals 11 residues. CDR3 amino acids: CASSLGHLQYF. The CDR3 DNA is TGTGCCAGCAGTTTGGGACATCTTCAGTACTTC.

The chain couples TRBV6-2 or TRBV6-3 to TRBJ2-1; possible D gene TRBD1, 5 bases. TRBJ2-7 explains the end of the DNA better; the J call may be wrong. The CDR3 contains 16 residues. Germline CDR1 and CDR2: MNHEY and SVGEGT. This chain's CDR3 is CASSYLGARFLYEQYF. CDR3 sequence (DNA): TGTGCCAGCAGTTACCTTGGGGCTAGATTCCTGTACGAGCAGTACTTC.

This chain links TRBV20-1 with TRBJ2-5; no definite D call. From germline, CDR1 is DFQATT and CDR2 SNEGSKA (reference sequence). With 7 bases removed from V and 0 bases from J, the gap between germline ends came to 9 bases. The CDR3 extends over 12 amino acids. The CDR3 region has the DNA TGCAGTGTTCCCACCTACCAAGAGACCCAGTACTTC. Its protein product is CSVPTYQETQYF.

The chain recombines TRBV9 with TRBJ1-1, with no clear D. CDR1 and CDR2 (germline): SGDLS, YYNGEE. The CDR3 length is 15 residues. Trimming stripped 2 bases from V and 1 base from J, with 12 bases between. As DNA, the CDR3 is TGTGCCAGCAGCGTGGTCCCCCTGCAGAACACTGAAGCTTTCTTT. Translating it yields CASSVVPLQNTEAFF.

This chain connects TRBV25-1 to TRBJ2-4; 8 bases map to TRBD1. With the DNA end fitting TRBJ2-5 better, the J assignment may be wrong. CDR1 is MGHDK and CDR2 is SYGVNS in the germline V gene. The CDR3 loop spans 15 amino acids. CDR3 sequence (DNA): TGTGCCAGCAGTGATCCCGGACAGGGAGGTGAGACCCAGTACTTC. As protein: CASSDPGQGGETQYF.

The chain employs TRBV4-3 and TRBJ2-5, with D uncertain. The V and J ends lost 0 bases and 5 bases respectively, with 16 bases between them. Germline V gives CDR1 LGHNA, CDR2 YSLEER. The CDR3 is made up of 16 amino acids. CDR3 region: CASSQETTSSTETQYF. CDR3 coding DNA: TGCGCCAGCAGCCAAGAAACCACCTCCTCGACCGAGACCCAGTACTTC.

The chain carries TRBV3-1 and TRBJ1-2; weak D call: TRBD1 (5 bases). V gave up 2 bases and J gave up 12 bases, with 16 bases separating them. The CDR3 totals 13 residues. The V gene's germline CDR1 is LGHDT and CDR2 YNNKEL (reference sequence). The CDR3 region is CASSQIGDGLNTF. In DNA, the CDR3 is TGTGCCAGCAGCCAAATTGGGGACGGCCTAAACACCTTC.

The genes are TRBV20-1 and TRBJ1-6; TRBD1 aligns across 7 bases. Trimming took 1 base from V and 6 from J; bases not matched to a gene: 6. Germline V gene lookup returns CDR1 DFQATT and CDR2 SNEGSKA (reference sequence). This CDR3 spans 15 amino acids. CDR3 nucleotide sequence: TGCAGTGCTAGAGTGATTGGACAGGTTAATTCACCCCTCCACTTT. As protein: CSARVIGQVNSPLHF.

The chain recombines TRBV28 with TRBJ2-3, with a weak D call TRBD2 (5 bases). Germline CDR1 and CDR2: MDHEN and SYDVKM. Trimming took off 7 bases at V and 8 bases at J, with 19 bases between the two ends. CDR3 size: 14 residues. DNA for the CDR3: TGTGCCAGCACCATCCCCACGCGCAGCGGTACGCAGTATTTT. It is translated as CASTIPTRSGTQYF.